This T cell receptor (beta chain) was documented in a study of blood T cell repertoires in COVID-19. As for the study in general: The United States, Italy and Spain were the sources of the acute and convalescent COVID-19 samples. PBMCs, B-cell-depleted T cells, or T cells provided the cDNA or gDNA that made up the material.

The CDR3 spans 16 residues. Under the authors' procedure: For nucleated cells, counts were estimated from reference gene primer amplification. The protocol was immunoSEQ multiplex PCR, while the TCRdb copy is restricted to in-frame clones and leaves out a portion. V and J calls and clone size come straight from that table; D and trimming were deduced from the DNA. The table records nearly 110,000 clones, 84% of them present only once. V usage is TRBV21-1 and J usage is TRBJ2-7; the D segment call TRBD2 is taken from the table without a DNA check. TRBV21-1 is a known pseudogene. The sequencing input was peripheral blood. The TCR comes from a woman aged 60-75 years with acute or convalescent COVID-19. The CDR3 is CASSKGGSGTSYEQYF. The CDR3 bases are TGTGCCAGCAGCAAAGGAGGTAGCGGGACCTCCTACGAGCAGTACTTC.